This entry features one T cell receptor (beta chain) sequence. Its antigen is unknown. These data belong to a study of cytomegalovirus exposure and HLA in healthy donors. At the level of the study: One earlier analysis, a look at approximately 190 million T cells, found some 100 million unique TCR beta sequences.

This CDR3 is 17 amino acids long. V trimming: 0 bases; J trimming: 3 bases; junction bases outside the gene matches: 10. Germline CDR1 and CDR2: SGHAT and FQNNGV. In the PCR, 60 Vbeta and 13 Jbeta primers were used. Libraries were prepared by immunoSEQ multiplex PCR; TCRdb keeps only in-frame clonotypes and omits some of them. The sample yields roughly 190,000 clones, 79% seen once. Study results and caveats: The number of N-insertions in an Asian-associated ancestry cluster was reportedly below the approximately 700-donor mean in a later analysis. Later analysis identified about 17,000 TCR beta sequences associated with HLA alleles, using a false discovery rate threshold of 0.05. Serostatus for CMV was the only available immune exposure information.

The sample consisted of PBMCs. This chain links TRBV11-2 with TRBJ2-7, with 8 positions matching TRBD1. The receptor was derived from a girl aged 5 to 17 in good health and CMV-seropositive. CDR3 loop: CASSLDPFWTGSYEQYF. The CDR3 DNA reads TGTGCCAGCAGCTTAGATCCGTTCTGGACAGGGAGCTACGAGCAGTACTTC.